The 5 T cell receptor beta chains below all came from one sample that was sequenced in a study of blood T cell repertoires in COVID-19. Data came from immunoSEQ multiplex PCR; TCRdb stores just in-frame clones and leaves some out. Of about 160,000 clones detected, under 95% appear once; the ten largest clones hold about 2.5%. Specimen: peripheral blood. The receptor set was obtained from a man in his late teens or twenties with acute or convalescent COVID-19.

In this sample, this clone turned up once. The CDR3, as DNA: TGTGCCAGCAGCCCGGGTTCGACAGAATATGGCTACACCTTC. It encodes CASSPGSTEYGYTF. The rearrangement links TRBV4-2 to TRBJ1-2, with D maybe TRBD1 (5 bases). This CDR3 region has 14 residues. Germline assignment: CDR1 LGHNA and CDR2 YNFKEQ. The V end lost 4 bases, the J end lost 5 bases, and 14 bases lay between the germline ends.

This rearrangement joins TRBV28 to TRBJ1-5, with 7 positions matching TRBD1. The germline CDR1 and CDR2 sequences are MDHEN and SYDVKM. J lost 2 bases, V lost 2 bases, and 6 bases had no gene match. CDR3 length equals 16 residues. This CDR3 is CASSLQQGMGNQPQHF. The DNA for the CDR3 is TGTGCCAGCAGTTTACAACAGGGGATGGGCAATCAGCCCCAGCATTTT.

This clone was counted between two and nine times. This chain uses TRBV19 with TRBJ1-5; D is unclear. Looked up from germline, CDR1 is LNHDA and CDR2 is SQIVND (reference sequence). The CDR3 extends over 13 amino acids. Deletions cut 2 bases from V and 10 bases from J, with 12 bases between. The CDR3 coding sequence is TGTGCCAGTAGTATACTTTTGTGGGCACCCCAGCATTTT. Translating it yields CASSILLWAPQHF.

This sequence joins TRBV28 and TRBJ1-2; 9 nucleotides line up with TRBD1. The CDR3 length is 13 residues. The V gene's germline CDR1 is MDHEN and CDR2 SYDVKM. V shed 5 bases, J shed 8 bases, and the junction held 6 bases outside the gene matches. CDR3 sequence: CASSRDRVRGYTF. The CDR3 nucleotides are TGTGCCAGCAGTCGGGACAGGGTCAGAGGCTACACCTTC.

The CDR3 reads CASRKQTGTGNTEAFF. The CDR3 DNA is TGTGCCAGTAGAAAACAAACAGGGACAGGGAACACTGAAGCTTTCTTT. This chain uses TRBV19 with TRBJ1-1; 8 bases are a match to TRBD1. The CDR3 is 16 amino acids. Losses at the gene ends were 6 bases for V and 1 base for J; bases not matched to a gene: 10. CDR1 and CDR2 from the germline V gene are LNHDA and SQIVND (reference sequence).